The entry below gives a single T cell receptor beta chain sequence along with its context. This CDR3 is 13 amino acids long. Between the trimmed V and J ends, which lost 6 bases and 1 base, there was a span of 9 bases. Per the germline V gene, CDR1 is MRHNA and CDR2 is SNTAGT. The sample belongs to a study of blood T cell repertoires in COVID-19. Study-wide context: Samples taken during acute and convalescent COVID-19 were collected in the United States, Italy and Spain. PBMCs, B-cell-depleted T cells, or T cells were the source of the cDNA or gDNA that made up the material.

Sequencing used immunoSEQ multiplex PCR; TCRdb keeps in-frame clones, though not all of them. The table shows about 220,000 clones, with 65% to 85% occurring only once. In terms of age and location, participants ranged from roughly 18 to 95 years and lived in 24 US areas. Symptom resolution, clearance, or two negative PCRs marked the recovered donors of Cohort 3. This clonotype was sampled from a woman aged 60 to 75 who had recovered from COVID-19. The sample consisted of PBMCs or T cells enriched from blood (not recorded which). The genes are TRBV6-4 and TRBJ1-1, with a possible D match to TRBD1 (5 bases). CDR3 residues: CASRGTGNTEAFF. CDR3 in DNA: TGTGCCAGCAGAGGCACAGGGAACACTGAAGCTTTCTTT.